This T cell receptor (beta chain) was sequenced during a study of cytomegalovirus exposure and HLA in healthy donors. Study information: Samples from HLA-typed donors yielded about 85 million unique TCRs in an early data release.

Overall study findings and caveats: As was reported, the HLA-A and HLA-B alleles of most subjects were accurately predicted from TCR beta sequences. A prior analysis recorded that most TCR beta V segments were productive about 90% or about 30% of the time.

The germline V gene has CDR1 SGHTA and CDR2 FQGNSA. The CDR3 runs 14 residues. V was shortened by 3 bases and J by 2 bases, with 9 bases between the two germline ends. The PCR ran on 60 Vbeta and 13 Jbeta primers. Repertoires were generated with immunoSEQ multiplex PCR, while TCRdb's copy carries only in-frame clones and drops some. Among 200,000 or so clones listed, around 79% were seen once. On this clone: No antigen is known for it.

The V and J genes are TRBV7-2 and TRBJ2-3, with TRBD2 as a possible D gene (6 bases). The sequence was obtained from a male donor in good health and CMV-seropositive. Sequencing was done on a sample of PBMCs. In nucleotides, the CDR3 is TGTGCCAGCAGCTTGGGACTCAACACAGATACGCAGTATTTT. As protein: CASSLGLNTDTQYF. The whole variable domain, remainder taken from reference TRBV7-2 and TRBJ2-3, is GAGVSQSPSNKVTEKGKDVELRCDPISGHTALYWYRQSLGQGLEFLIYFQGNSAPDKSGLPSDRFSAERTGGSVSTLTIQRTQQEDSAVYLCASSLGLNTDTQYFGPGTRLTVL.